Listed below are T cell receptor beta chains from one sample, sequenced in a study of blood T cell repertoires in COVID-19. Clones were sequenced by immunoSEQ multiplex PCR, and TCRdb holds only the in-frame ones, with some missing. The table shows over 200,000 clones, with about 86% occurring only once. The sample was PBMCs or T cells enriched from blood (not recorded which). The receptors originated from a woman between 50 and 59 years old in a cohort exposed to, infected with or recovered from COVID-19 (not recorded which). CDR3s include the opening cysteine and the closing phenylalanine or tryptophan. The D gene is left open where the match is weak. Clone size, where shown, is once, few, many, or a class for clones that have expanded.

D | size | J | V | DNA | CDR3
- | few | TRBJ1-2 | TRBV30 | TGTGCCTGGCGTCAGGCAGGGACTAACTATGGCTACACCTTC | CAWRQAGTNYGYTF
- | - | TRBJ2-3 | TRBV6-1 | TGTGCCAGCAGTGAAACGCAACTCACAGATACGCAGTATTTT | CASSETQLTDTQYF
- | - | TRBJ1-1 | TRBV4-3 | TGCGCCAGCAGCCAAGACCCCCCGGGGGTGAACACTGAAGCTTTCTTT | CASSQDPPGVNTEAFF
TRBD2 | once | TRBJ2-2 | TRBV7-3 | TGTGCCAGCAGCATGGGGACTAGCGGGGCTGACGGGGAGCTGTTTTTT | CASSMGTSGADGELFF
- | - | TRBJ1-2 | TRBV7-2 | TGTGCCAGCAGCCCGACCGGGACACAATGGGGATCCTATGGCTACACCTTC | CASSPTGTQWGSYGYTF
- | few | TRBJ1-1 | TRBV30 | TGTGCCTGGAGTTTTAAGAACACTGAAGCTTTCTTT | CAWSFKNTEAFF
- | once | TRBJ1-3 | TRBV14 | TGTGCCAGCAGTCCATCTGGAAACACCATATATTTT | CASSPSGNTIYF
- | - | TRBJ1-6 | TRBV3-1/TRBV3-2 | TGTGCCAGCAGCCAAGATGGTGGAGGTGATTCACCCCTCCACTTT | CASSQDGGGDSPLHF
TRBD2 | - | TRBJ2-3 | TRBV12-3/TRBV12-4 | TGTGCCAGCAGTTTCGGGGGGGGAGATACGCAGTATTTT | CASSFGGGDTQYF
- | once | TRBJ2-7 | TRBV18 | TGTGCCAGCTCACCAGTAGCGGAGTACTCCGAGCAGTACTTC | CASSPVAEYSEQYF
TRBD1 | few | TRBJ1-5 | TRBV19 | TGTGCCAGTAGTATGGGGACAGGCCGCGATCAGCCCCAGCATTTT | CASSMGTGRDQPQHF
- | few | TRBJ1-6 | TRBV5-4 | TGTGCCAGCAGGAGGGACTACTCACCCCTCCACTTT | CASRRDYSPLHF
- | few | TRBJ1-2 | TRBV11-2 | TGTGCCAGCAGCCCCGGGGGTAGGAACTATGGCTACACCTTC | CASSPGGRNYGYTF
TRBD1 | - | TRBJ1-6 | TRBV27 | TGTGCCAGCAGTTCTCCGGGACAGGGCTATTCACCCCTCCACTTT | CASSSPGQGYSPLHF
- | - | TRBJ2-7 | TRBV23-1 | TGCGCCCCGAAGGGGGGGGCCTACGAGCAGTACTTC | CAPKGGAYEQYF